This record concerns one T cell receptor (beta chain) sequence. The antigen is unknown. The record originates from a study of graft-versus-host responses after intestinal transplantation. Clones were sequenced by immunoSEQ multiplex PCR, and TCRdb holds only the in-frame ones, with some missing. The repertoire holds just under 90,000 clones, with roughly four fifths as singletons. Germline CDR1 SGHTA, CDR2 FQGTGA. The CDR3 runs to 17 residues. The V gene lost 6 bases and the J gene lost 0 bases, with 19 bases spanning the gap. Sample: unstimulated CD8+ T cells sorted from spleen or lymph node cells, taken before intestinal transplant. This chain uses TRBV7-3 with TRBJ2-3; a weak D match, TRBD2 (5 bases). This TCR was recovered from a human donor who received an intestinal transplant. CDR3 nucleotide sequence: TGTGCCAGCAGTCCAGCCGGTGTGCGGGTCAGCACAGATACGCAGTATTTT. It translates to CASSPAGVRVSTDTQYF.